The source of this TCR beta chain is a study of T cells after yellow fever vaccination. Study-level information: SMART-Seq v4 Ultra Low Input prepared the low-cell-number fractions.

The study made its TCR cDNA through 5'RACE template switching. That step introduced a universal primer site along with UMIs. MiXCR, applied by TCRdb to the 5' RACE reads, yields one record per CDR3 protein. The table has a few hundred thousand distinct CDR3 sequences, 6.5% to 8.5% seen once. This clonotype was detected only a few times. Antigen unknown. Germline V gene lookup returns CDR1 DFQATT and CDR2 SNEGSKA (reference sequence). V lost 5 bases and J 4 bases, leaving 15 bases between the germline ends. CDR3 length: 14 amino acids. Study results and limitations: Secondary responses were weaker yet peaked faster, day 5 versus 15. In post-booster samples, most primary-vaccination clones reappeared (approximately 96% CD4, 70% to 90% CD8).

The chain joins TRBV20-1 to TRBJ1-5; possibly TRBD1 for D (5 bases). This sample comprised CD4+ T cells sorted from PBMCs, obtained 15 days after the yellow fever booster vaccination. The sequence was obtained from a man in his thirties or forties who received the YFV17D yellow fever vaccine. CDR3 sequence (DNA): TGCAGTGCTCGGGTCTCAGCAGGGAATCAGCCCCAGCATTTT. Amino acid sequence: CSARVSAGNQPQHF.